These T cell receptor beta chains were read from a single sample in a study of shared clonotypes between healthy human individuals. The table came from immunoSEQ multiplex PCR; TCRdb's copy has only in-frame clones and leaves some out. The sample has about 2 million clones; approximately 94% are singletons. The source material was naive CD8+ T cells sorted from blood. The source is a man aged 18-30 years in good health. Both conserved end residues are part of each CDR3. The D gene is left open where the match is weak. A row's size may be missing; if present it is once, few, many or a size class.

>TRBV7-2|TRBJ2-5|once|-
CASSLSAGMGQETQYF
TGTGCCAGCAGCTTATCGGCAGGGATGGGCCAAGAGACCCAGTACTTC
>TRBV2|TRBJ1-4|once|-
CASSLPSTNEKLFF
TGTGCCAGCAGCTTACCGTCAACTAATGAAAAACTGTTTTTT
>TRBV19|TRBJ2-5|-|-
CASSIVPLQGETQYF
TGTGCCAGTAGTATAGTCCCCCTACAGGGAGAGACCCAGTACTTC
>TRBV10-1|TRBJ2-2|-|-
CASPEIGNTGELFF
TGCGCCAGCCCGGAAATTGGGAACACCGGGGAGCTGTTTTTT
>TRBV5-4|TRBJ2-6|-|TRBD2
CASSFIAGFTGANVLTF
TGTGCCAGCAGCTTCATAGCGGGTTTCACTGGGGCCAACGTCCTGACTTTC
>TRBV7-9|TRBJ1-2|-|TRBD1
CASSQGTGANYGYTF
TGTGCCAGCAGCCAAGGGACAGGGGCTAACTATGGCTACACCTTC
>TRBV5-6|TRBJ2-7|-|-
CASSLSGQIYEQYF
TGTGCCAGCAGCTTGTCGGGACAAATCTACGAGCAGTACTTC
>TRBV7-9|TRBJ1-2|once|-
CASSLAGGYTF
TGTGCCAGCAGCCTTGCGGGTGGCTACACCTTC
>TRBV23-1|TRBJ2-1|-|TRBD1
CASSQEDRETYNEQFF
TGCGCCAGCAGTCAAGAAGACAGGGAGACCTACAATGAGCAGTTCTTC
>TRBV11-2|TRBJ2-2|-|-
CASTPGGGELFF
TGTGCCAGCACCCCAGGTGGCGGGGAGCTGTTTTTT
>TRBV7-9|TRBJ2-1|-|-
CASSPGTPEQFF
TGTGCCAGCAGCCCGGGGACTCCGGAGCAGTTCTTC
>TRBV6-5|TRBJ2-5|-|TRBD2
CASSYSWETSPETQYF
TGTGCCAGCAGTTACTCGTGGGAGACTAGCCCCGAGACCCAGTACTTC
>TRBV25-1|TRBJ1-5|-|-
CASSESGQPQHF
TGTGCCAGCAGTGAATCAGGTCAGCCCCAGCATTTT
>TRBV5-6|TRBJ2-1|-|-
CASSLGTDYNEQFF
TGTGCCAGCAGCTTGGGGACAGATTACAATGAGCAGTTCTTC
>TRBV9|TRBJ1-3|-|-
CASSVEDSGNTIYF
TGTGCCAGCAGCGTAGAGGACTCTGGAAACACCATATATTTT
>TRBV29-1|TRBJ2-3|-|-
CSVDPANTDTQYF
TGCAGCGTGGACCCAGCGAACACAGATACGCAGTATTTT